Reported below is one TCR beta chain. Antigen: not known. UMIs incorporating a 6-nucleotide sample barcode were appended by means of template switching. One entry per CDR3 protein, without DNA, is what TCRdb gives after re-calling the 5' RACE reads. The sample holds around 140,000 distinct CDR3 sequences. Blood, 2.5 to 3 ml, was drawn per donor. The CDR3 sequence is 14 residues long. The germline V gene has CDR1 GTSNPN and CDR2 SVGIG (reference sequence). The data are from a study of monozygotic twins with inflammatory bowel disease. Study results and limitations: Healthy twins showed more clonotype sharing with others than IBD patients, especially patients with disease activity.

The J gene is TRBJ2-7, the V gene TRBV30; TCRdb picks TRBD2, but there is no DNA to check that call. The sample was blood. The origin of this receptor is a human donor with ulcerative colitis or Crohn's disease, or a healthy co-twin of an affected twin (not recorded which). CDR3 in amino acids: CASKGLAETYEQYF.